These 30 T cell receptor beta chains originate from one sample sequenced in a study of early stage breast cancer tumors. Using immunoSEQ multiplex PCR, the repertoire was profiled, and TCRdb retains in-frame clones only, with some absent. The sample records approximately 9,500 clones, approximately 68% being singletons. The sequenced sample was breast tumor tissue. The receptors derive from a person aged 45 to 60 with breast cancer.

V gene TRBV21-1 combines with J gene TRBJ2-1; no check of the table's D call, TRBD1, against the DNA was made. TRBV21-1 is flagged as a pseudogene. The CDR3 totals 14 residues. The CDR3 here is CASSKPARYNEQFF. The CDR3 DNA follows: TGTGCCAGCAGCAAACCGGCCAGGTACAATGAGCAGTTCTTC.

The table lists this clone with a few counts. The chain combines TRBV5-1 with TRBJ1-1; D ambiguous. CDR1 SGHRS and CDR2 YFSETQ come from the germline V gene. The CDR3 has 14 amino acids. With 0 bases removed from V and 6 bases from J, the gap between germline ends came to 12 bases. The CDR3 DNA sequence: TGCGCCAGCAGCTTGGGGTCTCCAGGCGCTGAAGCTTTCTTT. It is translated as CASSLGSPGAEAFF.

The genes are TRBV6-5 and TRBJ2-7; D possibly matches TRBD1 or TRBD2 (7 bases each). The CDR3 is 15 amino acids. V was shortened by 6 bases and J by 7 bases, with 22 bases between the two germline ends. Germline lookup yields CDR1 MNHEY and CDR2 SVGAGI. The CDR3 DNA sequence: TGTGCCAGCAGCCGCCTCGTGACAGGGAGGGGAGAGCAGTACTTC. It codes for CASSRLVTGRGEQYF.

Relative to its sample, this clone is medium-sized. The genes are TRBV5-6 and TRBJ1-2, with D perhaps matching TRBD1 (5 bases). Germline loops: CDR1 SGHDT, CDR2 YYEEEE. With 6 bases removed from V and 5 bases from J, the gap between germline ends came to 14 bases. This CDR3 region has 13 residues. The CDR3 coding sequence is TGTGCCAGCACCCCGGGGGGGGGATATGGCTACACCTTC. This gives the protein CASTPGGGYGYTF. Drawing the rest from reference TRBV5-6 and TRBJ1-2, the complete variable domain is DAGVTQSPTHLIKTRGQQVTLRCSPKSGHDTVSWYQQALGQGPQFIFQYYEEEERQRGNFPDRFSGHQFPNYSSELNVNALLLGDSALYLCASTPGGGYGYTFGSGTRLTVV.

On this clone: One junction end does not reproduce the germline sequence, and a read error may be involved. The rearrangement uses TRBV5-4 and TRBJ1-1, with 8 nucleotides matching TRBD1. The CDR3 extends over 16 amino acids. Germline assignment: CDR1 SGHNT and CDR2 YYREEE (reference sequence). The CDR3 DNA follows: TGTGCCAGCAGTTTGGACGCGACAGGGGCGGACACTGAAGCTTTCTTT. This sequence encodes CASSLDATGADTEAFF.

The V call is TRBV9, the J call TRBJ2-7; 8 nucleotides align to TRBD2. J was trimmed by 8 bases and V by 2 bases; bases with no gene match: 12. The germline CDR1 and CDR2 sequences are SGDLS and YYNGEE. This CDR3 spans 15 amino acids. The CDR3, as DNA: TGTGCCAGCAGCGTCGGAGCGGGAGAAAGTAACAAGCAGTACTTC. The encoded protein is CASSVGAGESNKQYF.

This clone has a handful of counts. J is TRBJ2-1 and V is TRBV6-1, with 8 bases lining up with TRBD2. CDR3 length: 12 amino acids. With 10 bases clipped from V and 8 bases from J, the junction kept 7 bases outside the gene matches. Germline CDR1 reads MNHNS; CDR2 reads SASEGT. CDR3 coding DNA: TGTGCCACCCCGGGGGGGAGCCATGAGCAGTTCTTC. Amino acid sequence: CATPGGSHEQFF.

This clone was seen only once. The chain couples TRBV7-9 to TRBJ2-6; D remains ambiguous. Germline V gene data show CDR1 as SEHNR and CDR2 as FQNEAQ (reference sequence). There are 13 residues in the CDR3. The V gene lost 4 bases and the J gene lost 3 bases, with 4 bases spanning the gap. This CDR3 is CASSSDGANVLTF. The CDR3 nucleotides are TGTGCCAGCAGCTCCGATGGGGCCAACGTCCTGACTTTC.

The J gene is TRBJ1-3, the V gene TRBV9; 9 bases agree with TRBD1. CDR1 is SGDLS and CDR2 is YYNGEE in the germline V gene. Losses at the gene ends were 1 base for V and 1 base for J; bases not matched to a gene: 12. The CDR3 has 19 residues. The CDR3 DNA reads TGTGCCAGCAGCGTATCCTCGGAGGGGGGGACAGGGTCTGGAAACACCATATATTTT. Its translation is CASSVSSEGGTGSGNTIYF.

V and J are TRBV19 and TRBJ1-4, with D tentatively TRBD1 (6 bases). Germline V gene data show CDR1 as LNHDA and CDR2 as SQIVND (reference sequence). V was clipped by 3 bases and J by 7 bases, with 12 bases between them. This CDR3 contains 14 residues. CDR3 coding DNA: TGTGCCAGTAGTATGGGGGGCGCGGGTGAAAAACTGTTTTTT. Amino acids: CASSMGGAGEKLFF. Complete variable domain (other parts from reference TRBV19 and TRBJ1-4): DGGITQSPKYLFRKEGQNVTLSCEQNLNHDAMYWYRQDPGQGLRLIYYSQIVNDFQKGDIAEGYSVSREKKESFPLTVTSAQKNPTAFYLCASSMGGAGEKLFFGSGTQLSVL.

V gene TRBV9 combines with J gene TRBJ1-6; no reliable D call. The V end lost 4 bases, the J end lost 0 bases, and 8 bases lay between the germline ends. Germline-derived CDR1 and CDR2 are SGDLS and YYNGEE. The length of the CDR3 is 15 residues. CDR3 nucleotides: TGTGCCAGCAGCCTCTCCAGCTCCTATAATTCACCCCTCCACTTT. This translates into CASSLSSSYNSPLHF.

J is TRBJ1-1 and V is TRBV6-1; TRBD1 agrees at 7 bases. The CDR3 consists of 13 residues. CDR1 MNHNS and CDR2 SASEGT come from the germline V gene. J gave up 5 bases and V 7 bases, and 7 bases lay outside the gene matches. CDR3 loop: CASTSQGGTEAFF. The CDR3 DNA is TGTGCCAGCACAAGCCAGGGGGGAACTGAAGCTTTCTTT.

This clone is large by share. The rearrangement links TRBV11-2 to TRBJ2-5; 9 bases match TRBD2. Per the germline V gene, CDR1 is SGHAT and CDR2 is FQNNGV. The CDR3 is 15 residues long. The V and J ends lost 4 bases and 3 bases, in that order; junction bases with no gene match: 6. This CDR3 reads CASSSGTSTEETQYF. CDR3 in DNA: TGTGCCAGCAGCTCCGGGACTAGCACCGAAGAGACCCAGTACTTC.

The V and J genes are TRBV30 and TRBJ2-3; D not resolved. CDR3 size: 16 residues. Between the trimmed V and J ends, which lost 0 bases and 2 bases, there was a span of 15 bases. Germline V CDR1 and CDR2: GTSNPN, SVGIG (reference sequence). The CDR3 reads CAWSVVRQWNTDTQYF. The CDR3, as DNA: TGTGCCTGGAGTGTAGTTAGGCAATGGAACACAGATACGCAGTATTTT.

CDR3 protein: CASSLRTRSSYEQYF. The CDR3 DNA follows: TGTGCCAGCAGTTTACGGACTAGGAGCTCCTACGAGCAGTACTTC. The chain couples TRBV28 to TRBJ2-7, with 7 positions matching TRBD2. Losses at the gene ends were 2 bases for V and 0 bases for J; bases not matched to a gene: 4. CDR1 MDHEN and CDR2 SYDVKM come from the germline V gene. This CDR3 has 15 residues.

The genes are TRBV28 and TRBJ1-3, with D uncertain. The V end lost 6 bases, the J end lost 9 bases, and 15 bases lay between the germline ends. This CDR3 is 13 amino acids long. CDR1 is MDHEN and CDR2 is SYDVKM in the germline V gene. This chain's CDR3 is CASRGGLVGTIYF. DNA of the CDR3: TGTGCCAGCAGGGGAGGACTGGTTGGCACCATATATTTT.

This clone came up a few times. This rearrangement joins TRBV5-1 to TRBJ2-3, with unresolved D. The V gene lost 4 bases and the J gene lost 4 bases, with 13 bases spanning the gap. Germline-derived CDR1 and CDR2 are SGHRS and YFSETQ. The CDR3 is 14 residues long. CDR3 protein: CASSLDPRPDTQYF. In DNA, the CDR3 is TGCGCCAGCAGCCTGGACCCGAGGCCAGATACGCAGTATTTT.

The rearrangement joins TRBV9 to TRBJ2-2, with 9 bases fitting TRBD2. Germline assignment: CDR1 SGDLS and CDR2 YYNGEE. Losses at the gene ends were 0 bases for V and 8 bases for J; bases not matched to a gene: 8. This CDR3 is built from 16 residues. CDR3 nucleotide sequence: TGTGCCAGCAGCGTAGGGACCTTAGCGGGAGCTGGGGAGCTGTTTTTT. Protein sequence: CASSVGTLAGAGELFF.

This clone is medium-sized within its sample. The chain employs TRBV11-1 and TRBJ2-1; the match to TRBD2 covers 13 bases. CDR1 and CDR2 (germline): SGHAT, FQDESV (reference sequence). Losses at the gene ends were 5 bases for V and 5 bases for J; bases not matched to a gene: 3. The CDR3 runs 15 residues. CDR3 in amino acids: CASSETSGGHNEQFF. The CDR3 nucleotides read TGTGCCAGCAGCGAGACTAGCGGGGGGCACAATGAGCAGTTCTTC. The complete variable domain, with remaining parts taken from reference TRBV11-1 and TRBJ2-1, reads EAEVAQSPRYKITEKSQAVAFWCDPISGHATLYWYRQILGQGPELLVQFQDESVVDDSQLPKDRFSAERLKGVDSTLKIQPAELGDSAMYLCASSETSGGHNEQFFGPGTRLTVL.

J is TRBJ1-1 and V is TRBV7-2; 7 bases match TRBD1. The CDR3 length is 15 residues. Germline V CDR1 and CDR2: SGHTA, FQGNSA. With 4 bases clipped from V and 5 bases from J, the junction kept 10 bases outside the gene matches. The CDR3 region is CASSSQGGIGTEAFF. DNA of the CDR3: TGTGCCAGCAGCTCCCAGGGGGGCATAGGGACTGAAGCTTTCTTT.

This sequence joins TRBV7-9 and TRBJ2-7; perhaps TRBD2 as D (5 bases). Germline V gene lookup returns CDR1 SEHNR and CDR2 FQNEAQ (reference sequence). The CDR3 covers 14 residues. Between the trimmed V and J ends, which lost 3 bases and 0 bases, there was a span of 9 bases. CDR3 protein: CASSFGVSSYEQYF. CDR3 coding DNA: TGTGCCAGCAGCTTCGGGGTTAGCTCCTACGAGCAGTACTTC.

This clone occurred a few times. The V gene is TRBV7-9, the J gene TRBJ1-5, with 8 bases fitting TRBD1. Germline V gene data show CDR1 as SEHNR and CDR2 as FQNEAQ (reference sequence). The V gene end was trimmed by 5 bases and the J gene end by 7 bases; junction bases not matched to a gene: 4. The CDR3 is 13 amino acids. The CDR3 reads CASSRTGGQPQHF. The CDR3 nucleotides read TGTGCCAGCAGCCGAACAGGGGGGCAGCCCCAGCATTTT.

V and J are TRBV6-1 and TRBJ2-5; 7 nucleotides match TRBD1. The CDR3 is made up of 13 amino acids. Germline CDR1 reads MNHNS; CDR2 reads SASEGT. V dropped 7 bases and J dropped 5; count of bases not matched to a gene: 7. The CDR3 loop is CASTRQGGETQYF. The CDR3 DNA sequence: TGTGCCAGCACGAGACAGGGTGGGGAGACCCAGTACTTC.

By share, this clone ranks as medium-sized (0.01 to 0.1%). This chain connects TRBV4-1 to TRBJ1-1, with D maybe TRBD1 (5 bases). Deletions cut 3 bases from V and 7 bases from J, with 15 bases between. The CDR3 is 14 amino acids. Germline CDR1 is MGHRA and CDR2 is YSYEKL. The CDR3 nucleotides read TGCGCCAGCAGCCAGGAGGCAGGGAGGGGTGAAGCTTTCTTT. It is translated as CASSQEAGRGEAFF.

This clone turned up a few times. The chain is built from TRBV29-1 and TRBJ2-5, with 7 bases aligning to TRBD1. Trimming cost V 7 bases and J 1 base; bases outside gene matches: 6. CDR3 length: 13 amino acids. In germline, CDR1 is SQVTM, CDR2 ANQGSEA. CDR3 region: CSATGTAQETQYF. CDR3 in DNA: TGCAGCGCCACCGGGACAGCCCAAGAGACCCAGTACTTC.

This clone has only a few counts. The chain recombines TRBV4-1 with TRBJ1-2; D not resolved. V gave up 0 bases and J gave up 1 base, with 6 bases separating them. CDR3 size: 14 residues. Germline assignment: CDR1 MGHRA and CDR2 YSYEKL. The CDR3 loop is CASSQDNHNYGYTF. CDR3 DNA sequence: TGCGCCAGCAGCCAAGATAACCATAACTATGGCTACACCTTC.

The genes are TRBV28 and TRBJ2-7; no definite D call. The germline gives CDR1 MDHEN, CDR2 SYDVKM. CDR3 length: 14 residues. Trimming cost V 4 bases and J 6 bases, with 16 bases left between them. DNA of the CDR3: TGTGCCAGCAGTTCGACCGACCCACCCGGCGAGCAGTACTTC. Translating it yields CASSSTDPPGEQYF. Full variable domain (remainder filled in from reference TRBV28 and TRBJ2-7): DVKVTQSSRYLVKRTGEKVFLECVQDMDHENMFWYRQDPGLGLRLIYFSYDVKMKEKGDIPEGYSVSREKKERFSLILESASTNQTSMYLCASSSTDPPGEQYFGPGTRLTVT.

This sequence joins TRBV11-2 and TRBJ2-3, with 8 bases identical to TRBD1. The CDR3 runs 15 residues. The germline CDR1 and CDR2 sequences are SGHAT and FQNNGV. The V gene end was trimmed by 5 bases and the J gene end by 2 bases; junction bases not matched to a gene: 6. CDR3 residues: CASSQGQGATDTQYF. The CDR3 nucleotides are TGTGCCAGCAGCCAGGGGCAGGGGGCCACAGATACGCAGTATTTT.

In nucleotides, the CDR3 is TGTGCCAGCAGCTTAGCGCTCTCTAGTGGAGAGACCCAGTACTTC. This gives the protein CASSLALSSGETQYF. The rearrangement joins TRBV7-6 to TRBJ2-5; D not certain. The V gene's germline CDR1 is SGHVS and CDR2 FNYEAQ. The germline V and J ends were trimmed by 0 bases and 4 bases, with 12 bases remaining between them. This CDR3 has 15 residues.

This clone was seen only a few times. The chain couples TRBV27 to TRBJ1-2; D not resolved. The CDR3 sequence is 13 residues long. Deletions cut 5 bases from V and 8 bases from J, with 15 bases between. Germline CDR1 reads MNHEY; CDR2 reads SMNVEV (reference sequence). This CDR3 is CASSTSAAWGYTF. The DNA for the CDR3 is TGTGCCAGCAGTACCTCAGCGGCGTGGGGCTACACCTTC.